Following are 6 T cell receptor beta chains from one sample sequenced in a study of blood T cell repertoires in COVID-19. Clones were read by immunoSEQ multiplex PCR, and TCRdb kept only the in-frame ones, dropping some. This sample yields more than 200,000 clones, of which approximately 88% are seen a single time; about 4% belongs to the top ten. Input material: PBMCs or T cells enriched from blood (not recorded which). These receptor sequences come from a woman between 25 and 40 years old who had been exposed to COVID-19.

The chain joins TRBV5-1 to TRBJ2-1, with D unclear. V gave up 0 bases and J gave up 8 bases, with 12 bases separating them. The CDR3 is 14 amino acids. Per the germline V gene, CDR1 is SGHRS and CDR2 is YFSETQ. The CDR3, as DNA: TGCGCCAGCAGCTTGGTTGGAGCAATTCATGAGCAGTTCTTC. As protein: CASSLVGAIHEQFF.

V and J are TRBV3-1 (or the pseudogene TRBV3-2) and TRBJ2-5; D unclear. Germline loops: CDR1 LGHDT, CDR2 YNNKEL (reference sequence). Trimming pared 2 bases from V and 2 bases from J, leaving 3 bases between. This CDR3 is 12 amino acids long. The CDR3 protein is CASSQTQETQYF. Written as DNA, the CDR3 is TGTGCCAGCAGCCAAACACAAGAGACCCAGTACTTC.

V is TRBV4-2 and J is TRBJ2-1, with 9 bases that match TRBD2. V lost 0 bases to trimming and J lost 2 bases; unmatched junction nucleotides: 5. CDR1 LGHNA and CDR2 YNFKEQ come from the germline V gene. The CDR3 is 17 residues long. CDR3 loop: CASSQDLAGEAYNEQFF. The CDR3 DNA follows: TGTGCCAGCAGCCAAGATTTAGCGGGAGAGGCCTACAATGAGCAGTTCTTC.

This chain uses TRBV5-4 with TRBJ2-3; TRBD1 matches at 8 bases. Germline values: CDR1 SGHNT, CDR2 YYREEE (reference sequence). The CDR3 consists of 15 residues. With 1 base clipped from V and 6 bases from J, the junction kept 7 bases outside the gene matches. CDR3 protein: CASSLWTGMSDTQYF. The CDR3 nucleotides are TGTGCCAGCAGCTTGTGGACAGGGATGTCGGATACGCAGTATTTT.

Here the CDR3 reads CASSFGTGYYNEQFF. CDR3 bases: TGTGCCAGCAGTTTCGGGACAGGGTACTACAATGAGCAGTTCTTC. The rearrangement links TRBV27 to TRBJ2-1, with 9 positions matching TRBD1. The CDR3 contains 15 residues. Germline trimming cut 3 bases from V and 3 bases from J; bases unmatched to any gene: 3. Germline CDR1 reads MNHEY; CDR2 reads SMNVEV (reference sequence).

This clone was detected once. The V gene is TRBV19, the J gene TRBJ2-7, with D perhaps matching TRBD1 (5 bases). Between the trimmed V and J ends, which lost 3 bases and 0 bases, there was a span of 9 bases. Looked up from germline, CDR1 is LNHDA and CDR2 is SQIVND (reference sequence). The CDR3 spans 14 residues. For the CDR3, the DNA is TGTGCCAGTAGTATCGCTAGGGGCTCCTACGAGCAGTACTTC. Amino acid sequence: CASSIARGSYEQYF.